This T cell receptor beta chain was captured in a study of blood T cells in healthy people across ages. At the level of the study: Using template switching, researchers captured about one barcoded beta molecule for each two T cells. Study results and limitations: Strong correlation was found linking TCR beta diversity to naive T cell percentage. The study could not conclusively compare naive and antigen-experienced cells, given its unsorted PBMCs. Those diversity estimates obtained from one million T cells were thought to be underestimates.

This clonotype was recorded a few times. Its antigen is currently unknown. PCR was performed a second time for about 7 to 12 cycles using a sample-barcoded 5' primer and a J-beta primer mix. One entry per CDR3 protein, called by TCRdb with MiXCR from the 5' RACE reads. Here the sample spans around 1.5 million distinct CDR3 sequences, about 35% being singletons. V shed 4 bases and J shed 0 bases, with 13 bases lying between them. The CDR3 covers 15 residues. Germline CDR1 SGHRS, CDR2 YFSETQ. Sequencing was done on a sample of blood. The TCR was taken from a woman under 40 in good health. This chain connects TRBV5-1 to TRBJ2-5; D is uncertain. The CDR3 spells CASSRANDNQETQYF. The CDR3 DNA reads TGCGCCAGCAGCAGAGCAAACGACAACCAAGAGACCCAGTACTTC. The full variable domain, its missing parts supplied by reference TRBV5-1 and TRBJ2-5, is KAGVTQTPRYLIKTRGQQVTLSCSPISGHRSVSWYQQTPGQGLQFLFEYFSETQRNKGNFPGRFSGRQFSNSRSEMNVSTLELGDSALYLCASSRANDNQETQYFGPGTRLLVL.